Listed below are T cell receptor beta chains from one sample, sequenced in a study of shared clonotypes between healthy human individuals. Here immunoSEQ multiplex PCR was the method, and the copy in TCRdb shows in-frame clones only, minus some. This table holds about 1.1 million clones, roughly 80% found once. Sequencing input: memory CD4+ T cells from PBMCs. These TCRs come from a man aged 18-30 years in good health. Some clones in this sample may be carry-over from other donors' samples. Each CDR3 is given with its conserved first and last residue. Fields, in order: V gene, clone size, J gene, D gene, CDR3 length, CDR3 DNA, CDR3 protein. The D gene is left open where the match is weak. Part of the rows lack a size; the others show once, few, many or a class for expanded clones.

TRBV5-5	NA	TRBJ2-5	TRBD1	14	TGTGCCAGCAGCCCGGACAGGGGTGGTCAGACCCAGTACTTC	CASSPDRGGQTQYF
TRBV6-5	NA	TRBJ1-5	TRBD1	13	TGTGCCAGCAGCCGGGACAGGGGTCAGCCCCAGCATTTT	CASSRDRGQPQHF
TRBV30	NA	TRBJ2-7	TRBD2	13	TGTGCCTGGAGTCGGACTAGCGTTAGCGAGCAGTACTTC	CAWSRTSVSEQYF
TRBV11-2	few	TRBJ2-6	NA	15	TGTGCCAGCAGCTTAGGAACGGTTGGGGCCAACGTCCTGACTTTC	CASSLGTVGANVLTF
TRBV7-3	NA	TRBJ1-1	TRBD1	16	TGTGCCAGCAGCTCAGAACAGGGGGCTTTGAACACTGAAGCTTTCTTT	CASSSEQGALNTEAFF
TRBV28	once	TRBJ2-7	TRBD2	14	TGTGCCAGCAGTTGGACTAGCGGGACCTACGAGCAGTACTTC	CASSWTSGTYEQYF
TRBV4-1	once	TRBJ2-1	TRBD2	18	TGCGCCAGCAGCCAAGAATTCGGGACTAGCCACTCCTACAATGAGCAGTTCTTC	CASSQEFGTSHSYNEQFF
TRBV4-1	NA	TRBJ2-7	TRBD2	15	TGCGCCAGCAGCCCGTCTAGCGGAGGGAGGGACGAGCAGTACTTC	CASSPSSGGRDEQYF
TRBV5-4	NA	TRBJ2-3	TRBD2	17	TGTGCCAGCAGCGTACCGGGACTAGCGGGGGGCACAGATACGCAGTATTTT	CASSVPGLAGGTDTQYF
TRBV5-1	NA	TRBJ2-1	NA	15	TGCGCCAGCAGCTTAGGACGGAGCTCCTACAATGAGCAGTTCTTC	CASSLGRSSYNEQFF
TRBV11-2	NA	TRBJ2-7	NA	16	TGTGCCAGCAGCTTAGATACTAGCAGAACTGCCTACGAGCAGTACTTC	CASSLDTSRTAYEQYF
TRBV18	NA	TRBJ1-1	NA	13	TGTGCCAGCTCACCACCGTCAGGGCTGGAAGCTTTCTTT	CASSPPSGLEAFF
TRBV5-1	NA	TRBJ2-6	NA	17	TGCGCCAGCCAGGCAGCGAATACCAACTCTGGGGCCAACGTCCTGACTTTC	CASQAANTNSGANVLTF
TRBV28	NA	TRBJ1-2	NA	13	TGTGCCAGCAGTTTAGCGGGGGTGGGTGGCTACACCTTC	CASSLAGVGGYTF
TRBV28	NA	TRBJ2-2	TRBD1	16	TGTGCCAGCAGCCCGATCCGGGACAGCCGCATAAGGGAGCTGTTTTTT	CASSPIRDSRIRELFF
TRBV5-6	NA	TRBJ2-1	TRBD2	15	TGTGCCAGCAGCTTGTTAGCGGGAGTTGACAATGAGCAGTTCTTC	CASSLLAGVDNEQFF
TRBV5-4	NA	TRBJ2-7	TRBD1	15	TGTGCCAGCAGCTTGGAGCAGGGGGCTAACTACGAGCAGTACTTC	CASSLEQGANYEQYF
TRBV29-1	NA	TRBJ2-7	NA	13	TGCAGCGTGTCCGGGACCGGGGGTCGCGAGCAGTACTTC	CSVSGTGGREQYF
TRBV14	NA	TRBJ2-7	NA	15	TGTGCCAGCAGCCAAGATACAGGATATTCCTACGAGCAGTACTTC	CASSQDTGYSYEQYF
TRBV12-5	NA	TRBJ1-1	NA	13	TGTGCTAGTGGTTTGGAGGGGAACACTGAAGCTTTCTTT	CASGLEGNTEAFF
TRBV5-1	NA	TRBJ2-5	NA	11	TGCGCCAGCAGCTTGGGGGCCGCCCAGTACTTC	CASSLGAAQYF
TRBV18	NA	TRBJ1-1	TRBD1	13	TGTGCCAGCTCACAGGACAGGGGAACGGAAGCTTTCTTT	CASSQDRGTEAFF
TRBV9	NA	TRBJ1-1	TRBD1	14	TGTGCCAGCAGCGGAACAGGGGGGCGGACTGAAGCTTTCTTT	CASSGTGGRTEAFF
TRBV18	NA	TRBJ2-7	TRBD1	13	TGTGCCAGCTCACTAGGACAGGGGTACGAGCAGTACTTC	CASSLGQGYEQYF
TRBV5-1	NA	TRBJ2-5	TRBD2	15	TGCGCCAGCAGCTTGGCGACTAGCGACCAAGAGACCCAGTACTTC	CASSLATSDQETQYF
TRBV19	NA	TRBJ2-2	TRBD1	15	TGTGCCAGTGATCCGGGACAGGGCAACACCGGGGAGCTGTTTTTT	CASDPGQGNTGELFF
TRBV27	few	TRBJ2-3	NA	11	TGTGCCAGCAGTCTGGCAGATACGCAGTATTTT	CASSLADTQYF
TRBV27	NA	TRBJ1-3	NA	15	TGTGCCAGCAGTTTATCACGGTACTCTGGAAACACCATATATTTT	CASSLSRYSGNTIYF
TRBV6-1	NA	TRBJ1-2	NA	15	TGTGCCAGCAGTGAAGGGGCCAGATCTAACTATGGCTACACCTTC	CASSEGARSNYGYTF
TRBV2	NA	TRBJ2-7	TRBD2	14	TGTGCCAGCTGCAGAGCGGGAGGGCCCTACGAGCAGTACTTC	CASCRAGGPYEQYF
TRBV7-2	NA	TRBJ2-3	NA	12	TGTGCCAGCAGCTCCAGGGGAGGGGCGCAGTATTTT	CASSSRGGAQYF
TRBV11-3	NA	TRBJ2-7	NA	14	TGTGCCAGCAGCTTAGACAGGGAACAGGACGAGCAGTACTTC	CASSLDREQDEQYF
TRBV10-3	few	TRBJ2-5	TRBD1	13	TGTGCCATCAGGACAGGGGGCGGGGAGACCCAGTACTTC	CAIRTGGGETQYF
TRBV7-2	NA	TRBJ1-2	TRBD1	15	TGTGCCAGCAGCTTGGTGGGACAGGGGGCCGGGGGCTACACCTTC	CASSLVGQGAGGYTF
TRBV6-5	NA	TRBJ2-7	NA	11	TGTGCCAGCGGCGGTACATACGAGCAGTACTTC	CASGGTYEQYF
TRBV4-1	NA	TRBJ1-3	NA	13	TGCGCCAGCAGCCAAGACCGAGGGCGCACCATATATTTT	CASSQDRGRTIYF